The entry below gives a single TCR beta chain sequence along with its context. Its antigen is still unknown. Only in-frame clones appear in the TCRdb table, and some are missing; sequencing was by immunoSEQ multiplex PCR. The sample consists of around 67,000 clones, about 83% of them appearing once. Trimming pared 4 bases from V and 10 bases from J, leaving 22 bases between. The germline CDR1 and CDR2 sequences are SQVTM and ANQGSEA. The CDR3 extends over 14 amino acids. The data were taken from a study of T cell responses to AZD1222 COVID-19 vaccine. Study-wide results and limits: Variant regions that are unmutated are reportedly the target of nearly half of spike-specific TCRs. Researchers report vaccine-associated CD4 TCRs spanning spike, with dominance at 160-218 and 743-854.

This TCR was recovered from an adult who received the AZD1222 COVID-19 vaccine. The rearrangement links TRBV29-1 to TRBJ1-1, with D unclear. Sequenced here: peripheral blood, sampled 28 days after the second AZD1222 dose. The CDR3 DNA is TGCAGCGTTGCTCCCGGCCAGGCGCGTGAGGGAGCTTTCTTT. Translation: CSVAPGQAREGAFF.